This TCR beta chain derives from a study of control samples from healthy donors and cancer patients. Germline CDR1 KGHSH, CDR2 LQKENI. The CDR3 runs 14 residues. V shed 6 bases, J shed 6 bases, and the junction held 8 bases outside the gene matches. This table comes from immunoSEQ multiplex PCR, and its TCRdb copy is limited to in-frame clones, with some not included. The top ten clones hold roughly 6% of a sample with 63,000 or so clones, roughly 90% of them seen once. Sequenced input: PBMCs. The receptor comes from a man in his 60s with colorectal cancer. V gene TRBV18 combines with J gene TRBJ1-5; the match to TRBD1 covers 7 bases. CDR3 DNA sequence: TGTGCCAGCTCCCCGGGGAACAGGGGTCAGCCCCAGCATTTT. This encodes CASSPGNRGQPQHF.